This TCR beta chain is drawn from a study of blood T cell repertoires in COVID-19 (dated by TCRdb to about 2020). Regarding the research as a whole: Samples covering the acute and convalescent phases of COVID-19 were provided by collaborators in the United States, Italy and Spain. The prospective study material was composed of cDNA or gDNA derived from T cells, B-cell-depleted T cells, or PBMCs. Subjects who had been exposed to COVID-19, were actively infected with it, or had recovered from it provided the deeply sampled blood TCRbeta repertoires that made up the dataset. A freely available public database, intended as a resource for researchers studying the immune response to SARS-CoV-2, is where the repertoires were released. Samples were obtained from the ongoing ImmuneRACE study (first 160 participants) and from 1,254 subjects provided by 6 global collaborators. The sample metadata nearly always contained a de-identified subject ID, COVID-19 status, age in years and sex. Where available, HLA class I and class II types were obtained from metadata supplied by the sample provider rather than from assay-based typing.

Summary of the overall study and its limitations: The amount of clinical and demographic metadata varied by source and participant and was provided uncurated.

At the junction V is shortened by 3 bases and J by 0 bases; bases outside the gene matches: 3. The germline V gene supplies CDR1 KGHSH and CDR2 LQKENI. The CDR3 holds 17 amino acids from the cysteine to the phenylalanine. The only DNA kept is the CDR3, 51 bases in frame from the first base. Participants in the prospective study were enrolled through a virtual design, were aged about 18 to 100 years, and lived in roughly 26 United States geographic areas. Cohort assignment in the prospective study relied on participant-reported clinical history from a screening survey and a study questionnaire. Recovered participants in ImmuneRACE Cohort 3 were defined by two consecutive negative NP/OP PCR tests, clearance by a healthcare professional, or resolution of symptoms. In the prospective study, mobile phlebotomists collected whole blood, serum and a nasopharyngeal or oropharyngeal swab from each participant. Participants in the prospective study had the option to provide additional blood draws and questionnaires over a roughly 2-month period. Before DNA extraction, prospective study blood samples were shipped either frozen or at room temperature.

The immunoSEQ Assay, a bias-controlled multiplex PCR, was used to amplify TCRbeta CDR3 regions from genomic DNA. On the authors' methods: The number of nucleated cells in each sample was estimated by amplification of reference gene primers within the assay. To quantify the absolute abundance of each unique TCRbeta CDR3 rearrangement, sequence reads were collapsed and filtered. For each sample, productive Simpson clonality was calculated as the square root of Simpson's diversity index over productive rearrangements. Drawn from immuneACCESS, this table holds only the in-frame rearrangements with V and J called that TCRdb kept. Clones are partly lost; checked studies trace under half to an unresolved V gene and leave the rest unexplained. V, J and clone size reflect that table, while D and trimming were determined from the DNA. Here the sample has a few hundred thousand clones; roughly 91% occur a single time. The ten largest clones add up to roughly 1.9% of the sample.

Comments on this clone: There is no known antigen for this receptor. It has no much larger one-base neighbor in the sample; base qualities were not kept.

The sample taken for sequencing was PBMCs or T cells enriched from blood (not recorded which). The receptor was derived from a woman in her sixties who had recovered from COVID-19. The chain links TRBV18 with TRBJ2-2, with 11 bases aligning to TRBD2. The DNA is as follows: TGTGCCAGCTCACCGACTAGCGGGACCGCGAACACCGGGGAGCTGTTTTTT. The translation is CASSPTSGTANTGELFF. With the rest looked up from the reference TRBV18 and TRBJ2-2 genes rather than sequenced, the full variable domain is NAGVMQNPRHLVRRRGQEARLRCSPMKGHSHVYWYRQLPEEGLKFMVYLQKENIIDESGMPKERFSAEFPKEGPSILRIQQVVRGDSAAYFCASSPTSGTANTGELFFGEGSRLTVL.